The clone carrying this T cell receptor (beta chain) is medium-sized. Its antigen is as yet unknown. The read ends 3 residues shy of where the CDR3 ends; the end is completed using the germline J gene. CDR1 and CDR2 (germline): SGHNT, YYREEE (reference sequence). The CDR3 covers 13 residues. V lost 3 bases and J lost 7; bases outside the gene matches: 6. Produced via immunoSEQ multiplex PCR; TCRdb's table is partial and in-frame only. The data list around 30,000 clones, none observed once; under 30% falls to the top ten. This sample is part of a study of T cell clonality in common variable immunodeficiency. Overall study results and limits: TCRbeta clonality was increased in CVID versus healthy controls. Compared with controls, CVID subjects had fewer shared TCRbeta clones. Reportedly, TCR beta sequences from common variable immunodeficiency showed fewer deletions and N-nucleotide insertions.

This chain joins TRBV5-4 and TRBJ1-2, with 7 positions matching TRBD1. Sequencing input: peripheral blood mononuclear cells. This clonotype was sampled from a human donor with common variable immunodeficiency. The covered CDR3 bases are TGTGCCAGCAGCTCAGACAGGGTTGGTGGC. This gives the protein CASSSDRVGG. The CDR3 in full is CASSSDRVGGYTF.